The sequence of this T cell receptor (beta chain) was determined in a study of graft-versus-host responses after intestinal transplantation. Study-wide background: Multivisceral, liver-intestinal, or isolated intestinal transplants were received by the recipients. Among the recipients, all got anti-thymocyte globulin induction and then tacrolimus and steroids for around 3 years. Points from the study as a whole: Maximum circulating GvH clone levels tracked with early post-transplant HvG decreases.

Some clones are missing from TCRdb's copy, which holds only in-frame ones; the method was immunoSEQ multiplex PCR. This table has some 90,000 clones, just under 95% appearing once. After removal of 2 bases from V and 7 bases from J, the junction contained 10 bases not matched to a gene. The germline V gene has CDR1 MGHRA and CDR2 YSYEKL. The CDR3 contains 16 residues. This clone occurred a few times. What it recognizes is unknown. The material sequenced was unstimulated CD8+ T cells sorted from spleen or lymph node cells, taken before transplant. The sequence came from a human donor who was the organ donor for an intestinal transplant. The rearrangement uses TRBV4-1 and TRBJ1-4; the match to TRBD1 covers 7 bases. The CDR3 reads CASSQTGAGWGEKLFF. CDR3 coding DNA: TGCGCCAGCAGCCAAACAGGGGCAGGGTGGGGTGAAAAACTGTTTTTT.